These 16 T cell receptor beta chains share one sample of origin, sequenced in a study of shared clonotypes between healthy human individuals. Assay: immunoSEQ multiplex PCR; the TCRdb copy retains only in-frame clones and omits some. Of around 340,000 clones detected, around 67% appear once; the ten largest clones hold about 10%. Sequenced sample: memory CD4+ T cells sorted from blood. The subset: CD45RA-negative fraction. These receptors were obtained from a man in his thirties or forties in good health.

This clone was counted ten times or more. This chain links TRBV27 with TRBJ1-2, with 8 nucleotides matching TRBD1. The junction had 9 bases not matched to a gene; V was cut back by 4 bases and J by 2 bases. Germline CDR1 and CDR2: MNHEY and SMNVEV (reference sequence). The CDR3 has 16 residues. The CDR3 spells CASSSIRGQTNYGYTF. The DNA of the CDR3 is TGTGCCAGCAGTTCAATCAGGGGGCAAACCAACTATGGCTACACCTTC.

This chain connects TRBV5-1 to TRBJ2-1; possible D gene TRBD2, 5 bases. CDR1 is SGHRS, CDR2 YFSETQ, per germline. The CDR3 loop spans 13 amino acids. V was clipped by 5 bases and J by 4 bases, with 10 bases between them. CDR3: CASREAEYNEQFF. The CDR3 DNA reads TGCGCCAGCAGGGAAGCGGAATACAATGAGCAGTTCTTC.

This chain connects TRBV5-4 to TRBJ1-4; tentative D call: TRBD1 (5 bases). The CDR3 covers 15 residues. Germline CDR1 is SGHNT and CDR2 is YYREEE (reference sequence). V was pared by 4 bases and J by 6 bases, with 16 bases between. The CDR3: CASSRAQGPDEKLFF. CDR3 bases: TGTGCCAGCAGCCGAGCCCAGGGTCCCGATGAAAAACTGTTTTTT.

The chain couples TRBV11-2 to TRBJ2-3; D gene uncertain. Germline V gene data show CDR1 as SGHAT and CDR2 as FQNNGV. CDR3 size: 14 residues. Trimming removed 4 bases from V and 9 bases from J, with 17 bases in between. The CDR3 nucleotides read TGTGCCAGCAGCTCAGCCCCAGAGCGCATCACGCAGTATTTT. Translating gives CASSSAPERITQYF.

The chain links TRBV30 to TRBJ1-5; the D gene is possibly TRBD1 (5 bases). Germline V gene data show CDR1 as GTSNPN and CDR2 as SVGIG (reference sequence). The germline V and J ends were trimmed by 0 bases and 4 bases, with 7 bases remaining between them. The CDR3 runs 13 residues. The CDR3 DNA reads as TGTGCCTGGAGTGTAGGGGCGAATCAGCCCCAGCATTTT. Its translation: CAWSVGANQPQHF.

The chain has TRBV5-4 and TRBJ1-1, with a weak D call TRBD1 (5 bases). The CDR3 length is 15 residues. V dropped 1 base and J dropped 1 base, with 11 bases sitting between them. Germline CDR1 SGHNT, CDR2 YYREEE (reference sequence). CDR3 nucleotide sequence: TGTGCCAGCAGCTTGAATCAGGGAGGGAACACTGAAGCTTTCTTT. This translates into CASSLNQGGNTEAFF.

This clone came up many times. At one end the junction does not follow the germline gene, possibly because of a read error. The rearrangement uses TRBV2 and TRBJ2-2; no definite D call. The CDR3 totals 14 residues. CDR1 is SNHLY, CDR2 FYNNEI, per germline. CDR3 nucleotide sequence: TGCGCCAGCAACGTGGCGACGAACACCGGGGAGCTGTTTTTT. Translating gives CASNVATNTGELFF.

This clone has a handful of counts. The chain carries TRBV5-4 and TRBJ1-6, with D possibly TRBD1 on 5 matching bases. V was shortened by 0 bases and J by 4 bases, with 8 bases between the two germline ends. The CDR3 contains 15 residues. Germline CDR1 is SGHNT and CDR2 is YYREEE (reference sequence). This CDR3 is CASSLDGHYNSPLHF. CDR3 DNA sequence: TGTGCCAGCAGCTTGGACGGACATTATAATTCACCCCTCCACTTT.

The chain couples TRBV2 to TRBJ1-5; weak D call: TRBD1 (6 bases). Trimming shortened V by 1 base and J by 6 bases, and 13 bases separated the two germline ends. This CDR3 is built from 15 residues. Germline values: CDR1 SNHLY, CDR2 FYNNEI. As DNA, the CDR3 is TGTGCCAGCAGTGAAGTTCGGGGGGGCCGTCAGCCCCAGCATTTT. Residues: CASSEVRGGRQPQHF.

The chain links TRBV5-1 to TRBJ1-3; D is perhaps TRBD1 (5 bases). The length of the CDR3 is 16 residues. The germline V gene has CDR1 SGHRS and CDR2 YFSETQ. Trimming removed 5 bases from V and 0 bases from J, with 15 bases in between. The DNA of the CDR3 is TGCGCCAGCAGTCTGGAGGGACGGCGCTCTGGAAACACCATATATTTT. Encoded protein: CASSLEGRRSGNTIYF.

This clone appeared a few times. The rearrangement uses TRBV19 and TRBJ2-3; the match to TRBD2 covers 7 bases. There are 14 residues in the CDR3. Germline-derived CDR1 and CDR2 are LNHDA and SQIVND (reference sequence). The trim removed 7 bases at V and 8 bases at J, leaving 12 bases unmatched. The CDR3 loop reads CASMGGVLGATQYF. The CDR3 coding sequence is TGTGCCAGTATGGGGGGGGTGTTAGGAGCTACGCAGTATTTT. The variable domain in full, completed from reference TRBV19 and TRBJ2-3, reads DGGITQSPKYLFRKEGQNVTLSCEQNLNHDAMYWYRQDPGQGLRLIYYSQIVNDFQKGDIAEGYSVSREKKESFPLTVTSAQKNPTAFYLCASMGGVLGATQYFGPGTRLTVL.

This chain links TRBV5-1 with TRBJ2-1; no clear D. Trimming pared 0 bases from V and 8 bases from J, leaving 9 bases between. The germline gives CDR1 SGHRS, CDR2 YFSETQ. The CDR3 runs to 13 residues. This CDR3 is CASSLATADEQFF. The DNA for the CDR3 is TGCGCCAGCAGCTTGGCAACCGCAGATGAGCAGTTCTTC.

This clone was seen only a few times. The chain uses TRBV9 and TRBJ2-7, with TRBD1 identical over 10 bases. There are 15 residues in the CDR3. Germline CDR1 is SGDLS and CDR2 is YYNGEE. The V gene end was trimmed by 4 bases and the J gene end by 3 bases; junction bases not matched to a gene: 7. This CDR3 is CASSRSDRGGYEQYF. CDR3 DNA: TGTGCCAGCAGCAGATCGGACAGGGGGGGCTACGAGCAGTACTTC.

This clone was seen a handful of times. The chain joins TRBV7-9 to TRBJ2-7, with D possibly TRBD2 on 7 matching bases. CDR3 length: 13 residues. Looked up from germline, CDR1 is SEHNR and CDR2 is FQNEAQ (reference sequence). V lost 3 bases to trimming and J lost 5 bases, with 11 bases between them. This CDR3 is CASSFGGRNEQYF. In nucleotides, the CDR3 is TGTGCCAGCAGCTTCGGGGGGCGGAACGAGCAGTACTTC.

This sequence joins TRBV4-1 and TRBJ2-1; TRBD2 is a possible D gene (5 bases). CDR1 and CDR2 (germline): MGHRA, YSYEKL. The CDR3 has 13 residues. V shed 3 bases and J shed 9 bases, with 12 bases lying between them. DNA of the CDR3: TGCGCCAGCAGCCAGGTACTAGTATCTGAGCAGTTCTTC. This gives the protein CASSQVLVSEQFF.

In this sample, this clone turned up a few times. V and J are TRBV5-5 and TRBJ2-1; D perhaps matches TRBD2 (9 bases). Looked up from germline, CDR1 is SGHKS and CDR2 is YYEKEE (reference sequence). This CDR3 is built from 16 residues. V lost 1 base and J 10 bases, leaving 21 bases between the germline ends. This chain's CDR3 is CASSLSLAGQEKEQFF. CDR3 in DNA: TGTGCCAGCAGCTTGTCTCTAGCGGGACAGGAAAAAGAGCAGTTCTTC.